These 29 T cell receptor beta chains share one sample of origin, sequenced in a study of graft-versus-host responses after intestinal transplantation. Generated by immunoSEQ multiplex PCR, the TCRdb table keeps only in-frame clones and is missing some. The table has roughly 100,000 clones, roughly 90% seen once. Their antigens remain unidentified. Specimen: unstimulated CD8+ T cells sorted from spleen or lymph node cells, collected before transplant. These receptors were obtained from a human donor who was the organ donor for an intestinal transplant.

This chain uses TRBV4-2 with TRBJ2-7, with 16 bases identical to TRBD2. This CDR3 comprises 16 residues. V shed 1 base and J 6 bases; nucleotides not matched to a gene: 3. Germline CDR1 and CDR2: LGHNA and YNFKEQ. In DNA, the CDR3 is TGTGCCAGCAGCCAAGTGGGACTAGCGGGAGGGTTCGAGCAGTACTTC. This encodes CASSQVGLAGGFEQYF.

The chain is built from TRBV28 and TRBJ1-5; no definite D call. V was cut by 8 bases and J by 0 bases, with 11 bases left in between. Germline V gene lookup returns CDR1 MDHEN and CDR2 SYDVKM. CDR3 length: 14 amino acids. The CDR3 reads CASAGPYSNQPQHF. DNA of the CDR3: TGTGCCAGCGCTGGGCCGTATAGCAATCAGCCCCAGCATTTT. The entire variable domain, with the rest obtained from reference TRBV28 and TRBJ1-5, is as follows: DVKVTQSSRYLVKRTGEKVFLECVQDMDHENMFWYRQDPGLGLRLIYFSYDVKMKEKGDIPEGYSVSREKKERFSLILESASTNQTSMYLCASAGPYSNQPQHFGDGTRLSIL.

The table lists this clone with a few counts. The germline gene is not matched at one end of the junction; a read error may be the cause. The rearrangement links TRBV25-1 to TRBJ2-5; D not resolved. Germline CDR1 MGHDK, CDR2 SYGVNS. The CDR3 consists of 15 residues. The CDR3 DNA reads TGTGCCAGCAGTGAGACCGGTAGACACCAAGGGACCCAGTACTTC. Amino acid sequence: CASSETGRHQGTQYF.

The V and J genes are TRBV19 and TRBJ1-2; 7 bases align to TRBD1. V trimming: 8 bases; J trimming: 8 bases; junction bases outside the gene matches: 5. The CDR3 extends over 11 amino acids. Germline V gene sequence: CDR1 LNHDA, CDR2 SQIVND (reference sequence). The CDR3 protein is CASQTGRGYTF. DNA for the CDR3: TGTGCCAGTCAGACAGGGAGGGGCTACACCTTC.

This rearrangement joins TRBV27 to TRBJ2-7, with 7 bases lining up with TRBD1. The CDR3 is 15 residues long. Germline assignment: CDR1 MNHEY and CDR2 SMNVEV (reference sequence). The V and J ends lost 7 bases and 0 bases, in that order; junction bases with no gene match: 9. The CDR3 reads CASKIGDSGSYEQYF. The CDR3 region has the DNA TGTGCCAGCAAAATAGGGGACAGCGGCTCCTACGAGCAGTACTTC.

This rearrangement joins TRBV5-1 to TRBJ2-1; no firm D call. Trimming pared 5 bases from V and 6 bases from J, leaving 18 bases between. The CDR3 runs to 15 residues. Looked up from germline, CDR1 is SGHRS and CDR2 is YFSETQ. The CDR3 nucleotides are TGCGCCAGCAGGGGTCCCGGGTTGGTTGGCAATGAGCAGTTCTTC. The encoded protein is CASRGPGLVGNEQFF.

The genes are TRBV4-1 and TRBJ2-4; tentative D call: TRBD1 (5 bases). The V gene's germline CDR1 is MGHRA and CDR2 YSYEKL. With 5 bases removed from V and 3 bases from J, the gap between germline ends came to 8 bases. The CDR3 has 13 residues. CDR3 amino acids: CASSGQNKNIQYF. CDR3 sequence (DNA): TGCGCCAGCAGCGGACAAAACAAAAACATTCAGTACTTC.

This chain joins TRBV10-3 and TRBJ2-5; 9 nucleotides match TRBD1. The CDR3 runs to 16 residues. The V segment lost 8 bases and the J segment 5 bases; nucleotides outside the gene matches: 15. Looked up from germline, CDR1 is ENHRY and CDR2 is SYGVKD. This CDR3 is CAISNGTGWYWETQYF. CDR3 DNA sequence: TGTGCCATCTCTAACGGGACAGGGTGGTATTGGGAGACCCAGTACTTC.

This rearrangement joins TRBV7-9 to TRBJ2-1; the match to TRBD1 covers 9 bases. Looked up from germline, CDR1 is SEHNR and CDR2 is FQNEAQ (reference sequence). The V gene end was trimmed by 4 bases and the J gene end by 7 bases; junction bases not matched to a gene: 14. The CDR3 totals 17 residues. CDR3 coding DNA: TGTGCCAGCAGCTCAGGACAGGGGTTTTTCGAATCGAATGAGCAGTTCTTC. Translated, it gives CASSSGQGFFESNEQFF.

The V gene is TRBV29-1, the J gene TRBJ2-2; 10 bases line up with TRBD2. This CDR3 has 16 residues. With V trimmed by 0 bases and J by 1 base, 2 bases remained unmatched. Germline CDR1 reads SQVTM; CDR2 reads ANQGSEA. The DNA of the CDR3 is TGCAGCGTTGAAGACCAGCGGGAGGGGAACACCGGGGAGCTGTTTTTT. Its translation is CSVEDQREGNTGELFF.

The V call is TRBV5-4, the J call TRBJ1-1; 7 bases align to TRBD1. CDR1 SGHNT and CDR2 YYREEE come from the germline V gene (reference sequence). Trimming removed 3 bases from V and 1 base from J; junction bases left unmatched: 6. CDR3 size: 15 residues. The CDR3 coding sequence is TGTGCCAGCAGCTATAAAGACAGGGAGAACACTGAAGCTTTCTTT. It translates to CASSYKDRENTEAFF.

The CDR3 region is CASSQTSGYYNEQFF. The DNA of the CDR3 is TGTGCCAGCAGCCAAACTAGCGGGTACTACAATGAGCAGTTCTTC. V is TRBV7-9 and J is TRBJ2-1; TRBD2 aligns across 9 bases. The V gene end was trimmed by 5 bases and the J gene end by 3 bases; junction bases not matched to a gene: 5. CDR3 length: 15 residues. CDR1 SEHNR and CDR2 FQNEAQ come from the germline V gene (reference sequence).

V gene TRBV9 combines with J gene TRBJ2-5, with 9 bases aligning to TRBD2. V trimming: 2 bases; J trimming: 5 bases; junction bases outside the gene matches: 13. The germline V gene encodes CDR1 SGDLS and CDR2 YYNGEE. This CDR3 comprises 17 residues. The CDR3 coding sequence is TGTGCCAGCAGCGTGGGCGGGGGGGGAGGGCTAAAGGAGACCCAGTACTTC. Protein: CASSVGGGGGLKETQYF.

CDR3 bases: TGCGCCAGCAGCCACCCCGGACAGGGCTACGGCTACACCTTC. Protein product: CASSHPGQGYGYTF. V usage is TRBV4-1 and J usage is TRBJ1-2; 8 nucleotides line up with TRBD1. The CDR3 is made up of 14 amino acids. Germline V gives CDR1 MGHRA, CDR2 YSYEKL. V shed 3 bases and J 8 bases; nucleotides not matched to a gene: 8.

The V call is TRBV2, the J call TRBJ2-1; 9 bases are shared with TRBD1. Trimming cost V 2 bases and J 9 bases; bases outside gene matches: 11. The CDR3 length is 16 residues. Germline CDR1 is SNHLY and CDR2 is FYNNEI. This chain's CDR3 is CASSEPGTGLFGEQFF. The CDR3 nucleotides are TGTGCCAGCAGTGAACCCGGGACAGGGCTTTTCGGTGAGCAGTTCTTC. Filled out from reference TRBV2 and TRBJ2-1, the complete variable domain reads EPEVTQTPSHQVTQMGQEVILRCVPISNHLYFYWYRQILGQKVEFLVSFYNNEISEKSEIFDDQFSVERPDGSNFTLKIRSTKLEDSAMYFCASSEPGTGLFGEQFFGPGTRLTVL.

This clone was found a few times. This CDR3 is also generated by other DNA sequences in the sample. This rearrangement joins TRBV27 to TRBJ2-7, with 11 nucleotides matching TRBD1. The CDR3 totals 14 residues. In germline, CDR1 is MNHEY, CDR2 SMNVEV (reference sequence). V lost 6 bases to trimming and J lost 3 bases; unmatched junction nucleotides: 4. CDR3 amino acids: CASSPGTGGYEQYF. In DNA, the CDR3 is TGTGCCAGCAGCCCCGGGACAGGGGGCTACGAGCAGTACTTC.

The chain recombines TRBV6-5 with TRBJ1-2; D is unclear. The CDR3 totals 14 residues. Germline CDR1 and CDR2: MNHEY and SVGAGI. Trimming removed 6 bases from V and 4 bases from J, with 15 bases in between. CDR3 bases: TGTGCCAGCAGCCACCGGGGAAACCTCTATGGCTACACCTTC. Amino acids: CASSHRGNLYGYTF.

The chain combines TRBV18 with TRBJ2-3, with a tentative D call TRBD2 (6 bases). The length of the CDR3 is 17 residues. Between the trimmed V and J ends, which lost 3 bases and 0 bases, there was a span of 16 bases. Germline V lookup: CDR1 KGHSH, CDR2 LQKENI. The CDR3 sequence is CASSPRTNPTSTDTQYF. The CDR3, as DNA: TGTGCCAGCTCACCGAGGACTAATCCCACTAGCACAGATACGCAGTATTTT.

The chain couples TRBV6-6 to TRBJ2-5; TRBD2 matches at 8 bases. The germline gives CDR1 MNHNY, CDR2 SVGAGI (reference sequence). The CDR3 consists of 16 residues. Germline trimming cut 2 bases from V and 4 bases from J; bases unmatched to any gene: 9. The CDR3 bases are TGTGCCAGCAGTTACCCCGGGAGGGCAGGGAGAGAGACCCAGTACTTC. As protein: CASSYPGRAGRETQYF.

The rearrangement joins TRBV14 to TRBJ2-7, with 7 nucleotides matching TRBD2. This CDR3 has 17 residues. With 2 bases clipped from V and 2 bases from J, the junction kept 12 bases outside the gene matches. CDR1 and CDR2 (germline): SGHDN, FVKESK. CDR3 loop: CASSQSPLGGRAYEQYF. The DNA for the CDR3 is TGTGCCAGCAGCCAAAGCCCCTTAGGCGGGAGAGCCTACGAGCAGTACTTC.

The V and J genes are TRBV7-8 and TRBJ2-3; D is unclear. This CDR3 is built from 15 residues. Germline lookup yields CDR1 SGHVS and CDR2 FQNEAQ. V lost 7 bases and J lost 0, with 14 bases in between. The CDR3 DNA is TGTGCCAGCACCCTCAGTCGGGTTAGCACAGATACGCAGTATTTT. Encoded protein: CASTLSRVSTDTQYF.

The chain's CDR3 is CASSPLGLIHFF. The CDR3, as DNA: TGTGCCAGCAGCCCCTTGGGGCTTATTCATTTCTTC. The chain recombines TRBV6-5 with TRBJ2-1; perhaps TRBD1 as D (5 bases). The V and J ends lost 6 bases and 16 bases respectively, with 19 bases between them. The germline gives CDR1 MNHEY, CDR2 SVGAGI. The CDR3 runs 12 residues.

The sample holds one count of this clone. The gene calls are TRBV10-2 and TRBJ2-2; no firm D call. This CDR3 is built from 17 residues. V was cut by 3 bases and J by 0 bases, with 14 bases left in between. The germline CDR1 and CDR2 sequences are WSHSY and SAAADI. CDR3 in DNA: TGCGCCAGCAGTGATGTCTGGCGCGGAGCGAACACCGGGGAGCTGTTTTTT. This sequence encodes CASSDVWRGANTGELFF.

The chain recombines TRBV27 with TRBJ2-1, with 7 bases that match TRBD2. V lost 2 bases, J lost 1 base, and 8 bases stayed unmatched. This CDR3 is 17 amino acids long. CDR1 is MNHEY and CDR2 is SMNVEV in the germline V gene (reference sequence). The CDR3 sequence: CASSLDRLADSYNEQFF. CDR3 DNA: TGTGCCAGCAGTTTAGATAGACTAGCCGATTCCTACAATGAGCAGTTCTTC.

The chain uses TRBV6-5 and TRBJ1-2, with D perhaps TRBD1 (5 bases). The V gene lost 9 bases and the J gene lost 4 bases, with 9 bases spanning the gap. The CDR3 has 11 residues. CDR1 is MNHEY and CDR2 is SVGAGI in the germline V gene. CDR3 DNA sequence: TGTGCCAGGGACACTTCCTATGGCTACACCTTC. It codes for CARDTSYGYTF.

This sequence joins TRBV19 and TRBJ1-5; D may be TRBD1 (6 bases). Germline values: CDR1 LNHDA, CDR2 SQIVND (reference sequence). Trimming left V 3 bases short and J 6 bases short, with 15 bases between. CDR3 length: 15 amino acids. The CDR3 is CASSIRNRAGQPQHF. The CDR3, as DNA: TGTGCCAGTAGTATTAGAAACAGGGCGGGTCAGCCCCAGCATTTT.

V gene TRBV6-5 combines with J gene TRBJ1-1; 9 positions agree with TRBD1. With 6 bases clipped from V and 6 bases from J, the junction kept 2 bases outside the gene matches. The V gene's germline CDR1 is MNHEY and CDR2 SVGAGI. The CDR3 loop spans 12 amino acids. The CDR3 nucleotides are TGTGCCAGCAGCCGGACAGGGGCTGAAGCTTTCTTT. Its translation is CASSRTGAEAFF.

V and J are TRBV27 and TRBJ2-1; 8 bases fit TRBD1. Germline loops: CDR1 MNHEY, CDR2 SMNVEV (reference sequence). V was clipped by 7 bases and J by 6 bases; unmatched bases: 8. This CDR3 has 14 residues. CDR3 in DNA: TGTGCCAGCACCCACGGGGGACAGGCCAATGAGCAGTTCTTC. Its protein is CASTHGGQANEQFF.

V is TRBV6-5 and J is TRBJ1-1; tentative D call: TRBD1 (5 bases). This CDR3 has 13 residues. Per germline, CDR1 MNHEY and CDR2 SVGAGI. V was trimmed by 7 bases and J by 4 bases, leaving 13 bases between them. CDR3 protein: CASKVGGSTEAFF. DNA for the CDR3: TGTGCCAGCAAAGTGGGGGGATCCACTGAAGCTTTCTTT.